This T cell receptor (beta chain) was identified during a study of T cell responses to AZD1222 COVID-19 vaccine. General study points: The number of AZD1222 recipients seropositive at baseline was only five to seven. Donors skewed white British and female; clonal diversity was possibly underestimated. Repertoire samples came only from after the peak T cell response.

CDR3 length equals 13 residues. Trimming removed 1 base from V and 3 bases from J, with 7 bases in between. Germline CDR1 SGHVS, CDR2 FQNEAQ. This clone was seen once. What it binds is not known. The repertoire was sequenced with immunoSEQ multiplex PCR; TCRdb's copy has only in-frame clones and lacks some. The sample has 90,000 to 130,000 clones; about four fifths are singletons. The chain is built from TRBV7-8 and TRBJ2-7; D call uncertain. This sequence originates from an adult in good health. The specimen was peripheral blood, collected on day 0 of AZD1222 vaccination. The DNA of the CDR3 is TGTGCCAGCAGCTTAGAATTAATCTACGAGCAGTACTTC. Encoded protein: CASSLELIYEQYF.